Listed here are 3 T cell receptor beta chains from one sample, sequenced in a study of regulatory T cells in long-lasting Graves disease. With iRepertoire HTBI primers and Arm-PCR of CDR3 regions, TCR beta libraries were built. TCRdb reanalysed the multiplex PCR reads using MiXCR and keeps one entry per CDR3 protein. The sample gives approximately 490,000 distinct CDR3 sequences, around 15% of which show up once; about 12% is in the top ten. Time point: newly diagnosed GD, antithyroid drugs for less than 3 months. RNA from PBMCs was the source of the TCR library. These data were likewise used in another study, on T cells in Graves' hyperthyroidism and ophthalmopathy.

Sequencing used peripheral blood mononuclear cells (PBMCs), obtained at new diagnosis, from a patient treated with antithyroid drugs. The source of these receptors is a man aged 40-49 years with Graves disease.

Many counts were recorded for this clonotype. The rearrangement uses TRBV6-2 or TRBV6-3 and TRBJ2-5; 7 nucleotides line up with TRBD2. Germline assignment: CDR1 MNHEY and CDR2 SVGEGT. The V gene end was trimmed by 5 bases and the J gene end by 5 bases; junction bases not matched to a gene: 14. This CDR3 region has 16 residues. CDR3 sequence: CASSGGWGRAFETQYF. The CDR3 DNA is TGTGCCAGCAGTGGTGGTTGGGGGAGGGCCTTTGAGACCCAGTACTTC.

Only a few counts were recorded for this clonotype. CDR3 region: CASSEGPGQRTDTQYF. In DNA, the CDR3 is TGTGCCAGCAGTGAAGGTCCCGGACAGCGCACAGATACGCAGTATTTT. The chain couples TRBV6-1 to TRBJ2-3; D perhaps matches TRBD1 (6 bases). Germline V gene sequence: CDR1 MNHNS, CDR2 SASEGT. There are 16 residues in the CDR3. The V and J ends lost 1 base and 1 base respectively, with 12 bases between them.

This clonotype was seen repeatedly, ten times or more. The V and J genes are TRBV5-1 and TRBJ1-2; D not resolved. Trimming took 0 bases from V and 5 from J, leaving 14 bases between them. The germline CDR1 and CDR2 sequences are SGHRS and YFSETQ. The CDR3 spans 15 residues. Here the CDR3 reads CASSLESPELYGYTF. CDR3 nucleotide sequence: TGCGCCAGCAGCTTGGAATCGCCAGAACTATATGGCTACACCTTC.